This passage covers 15 T cell receptor beta chains from one sample sequenced in a study of cytomegalovirus exposure and HLA in healthy donors. PCR was performed using 60 Vbeta and 13 Jbeta primers. Clones were sequenced by immunoSEQ multiplex PCR, and TCRdb holds only the in-frame ones, with some missing. The sample includes some 200,000 clones, roughly 80% of them seen just once. The specimen was PBMCs. The receptors originated from a girl aged 2 to 10 in good health and CMV-seronegative.

This clone showed up just once. The chain has TRBV4-1 and TRBJ2-2; the match to TRBD1 covers 8 bases. CDR3 size: 16 residues. Germline trimming cut 0 bases from V and 6 bases from J; bases unmatched to any gene: 6. Germline CDR1 reads MGHRA; CDR2 reads YSYEKL. DNA for the CDR3: TGCGCCAGCAGCCAAGAGACCTGGGACAGGCCCGGGGAGCTGTTTTTT. It translates to CASSQETWDRPGELFF.

The chain is built from TRBV7-9 and TRBJ1-4, with D tentatively TRBD1 (5 bases). The CDR3 length is 15 residues. The V and J ends lost 3 bases and 4 bases respectively, with 12 bases between them. The germline V gene encodes CDR1 SEHNR and CDR2 FQNEAQ (reference sequence). The CDR3 loop reads CASSFQGFDNEKLFF. In DNA, the CDR3 is TGTGCCAGCAGCTTCCAGGGATTTGATAATGAAAAACTGTTTTTT.

V is TRBV6-5 and J is TRBJ2-2; D not resolved. Per the germline V gene, CDR1 is MNHEY and CDR2 is SVGAGI. The CDR3 runs to 14 residues. Trimming took off 4 bases at V and 1 base at J, with 7 bases between the two ends. The CDR3 DNA is TGTGCCAGCAGTTTAAGACAGAACACCGGGGAGCTGTTTTTT. It is translated as CASSLRQNTGELFF.

The chain joins TRBV5-5 to TRBJ2-3, with TRBD2 matching over 13 bases. The CDR3 covers 19 residues. Germline-derived CDR1 and CDR2 are SGHKS and YYEKEE (reference sequence). The V and J ends lost 6 bases and 1 base, in that order; junction bases with no gene match: 14. DNA of the CDR3: TGTGCCAGCACCAGACTAGCGGGGGGTCTCAAGGGCGGCACAGATACGCAGTATTTT. Translating gives CASTRLAGGLKGGTDTQYF.

The J gene is TRBJ1-2, the V gene TRBV7-9; TRBD1 agrees at 12 bases. Per germline, CDR1 SEHNR and CDR2 FQNEAQ (reference sequence). Losses at the gene ends were 5 bases for V and 4 bases for J; bases not matched to a gene: 11. The CDR3 has 17 residues. CDR3 nucleotides: TGTGCCAGCAGCCAACAGGGGACAGGGGGCGAGATCTATGGCTACACCTTC. It specifies CASSQQGTGGEIYGYTF.

This clone was observed a handful of times. The chain is built from TRBV6-1 and TRBJ2-2; D is possibly TRBD1 (5 bases). Germline loops: CDR1 MNHNS, CDR2 SASEGT. The CDR3 spans 19 residues. The ends were cut back, 2 bases at V and 0 bases at J, with 19 bases in the middle. The CDR3 nucleotides read TGTGCCAGCAGTGAAAATTCGGCCCGGACACTTCCGAACACCGGGGAGCTGTTTTTT. Its translation: CASSENSARTLPNTGELFF.

In DNA, the CDR3 is TGTGCCAGTAGTATCGGGACTTCCAGCTCCTACGAGCAGTACTTC. Protein: CASSIGTSSSYEQYF. This chain uses TRBV19 with TRBJ2-7; tentative D call: TRBD2 (6 bases). Germline lookup yields CDR1 LNHDA and CDR2 SQIVND (reference sequence). This CDR3 is built from 15 residues. Trimming left V 3 bases short and J 0 bases short, with 12 bases between.

The chain couples TRBV10-3 to TRBJ2-7; TRBD2 is a possible D gene (6 bases). The CDR3 length is 16 residues. CDR1 is ENHRY, CDR2 SYGVKD, per germline. V lost 3 bases and J lost 0, with 15 bases in between. The CDR3 DNA follows: TGTGCCATCAGTGACCTGAGCGGGCGACCCTCCTACGAGCAGTACTTC. This encodes CAISDLSGRPSYEQYF.

This clone was counted only a few times. This sequence joins TRBV5-1 and TRBJ2-6, with D unclear. From germline, CDR1 is SGHRS and CDR2 YFSETQ. This CDR3 spans 16 amino acids. With 0 bases removed from V and 2 bases from J, the gap between germline ends came to 9 bases. The CDR3 DNA is TGCGCCAGCAGCTTGGACAGATTAACTGGGGCCAACGTCCTGACTTTC. This codes for CASSLDRLTGANVLTF.

This sequence joins TRBV6-1 and TRBJ2-7, with TRBD1 matching over 7 bases. CDR3 length equals 15 residues. The V segment lost 6 bases and the J segment 7 bases; nucleotides outside the gene matches: 15. Germline CDR1 and CDR2: MNHNS and SASEGT. CDR3 DNA sequence: TGTGCCAGCAGCTTGATGACAGGGTGGTCGGGTGAGCAGTACTTC. Translating gives CASSLMTGWSGEQYF.

The chain is built from TRBV5-1 and TRBJ2-7, with 8 bases lining up with TRBD1. The germline V gene has CDR1 SGHRS and CDR2 YFSETQ. J gave up 3 bases and V 0 bases, and 8 bases lay outside the gene matches. The CDR3 is 16 residues long. The CDR3: CASSLGRDRTFYEQYF. The CDR3, as DNA: TGCGCCAGCAGCTTGGGCCGGGACAGGACCTTCTACGAGCAGTACTTC.

The chain's CDR3 is CASSLNNRAYGYTF. DNA of the CDR3: TGTGCCAGCAGCTTAAATAACAGGGCCTATGGCTACACCTTC. The gene calls are TRBV7-2 and TRBJ1-2; TRBD1 might be the D (6 bases). Germline V gene data show CDR1 as SGHTA and CDR2 as FQGNSA. V lost 2 bases and J 4 bases, leaving 11 bases between the germline ends. The CDR3 is 14 residues long.

The chain employs TRBV19 and TRBJ1-1, with D possibly matching TRBD1 (5 bases). Germline V CDR1 and CDR2: LNHDA, SQIVND (reference sequence). Trimming removed 10 bases at V and 4 bases at J, with 16 bases between. CDR3 length: 13 residues. This CDR3 reads CATRPGGATEAFF. The CDR3, as DNA: TGTGCCACTCGACCGGGGGGAGCCACTGAAGCTTTCTTT.

This chain uses TRBV5-6 with TRBJ2-3; D gene unclear. Between the trimmed V and J ends, which lost 4 bases and 1 base, there was a span of 10 bases. Looked up from germline, CDR1 is SGHDT and CDR2 is YYEEEE. The length of the CDR3 is 14 residues. CDR3 sequence reads: CASSPVPGTDTQYF. CDR3 sequence (DNA): TGTGCCAGCAGCCCTGTGCCAGGCACAGATACGCAGTATTTT.

The V call is TRBV5-1, the J call TRBJ1-2; perhaps TRBD1 as D (6 bases). Germline V gene lookup returns CDR1 SGHRS and CDR2 YFSETQ. Trimming stripped 6 bases from V and 6 bases from J, with 21 bases between. The CDR3 consists of 15 residues. The CDR3 DNA is TGCGCCAGCAACGAGGGGGAGGGGTTGCGGAATGGCTACACCTTC. As protein: CASNEGEGLRNGYTF. Complete variable domain (other parts from reference TRBV5-1 and TRBJ1-2): KAGVTQTPRYLIKTRGQQVTLSCSPISGHRSVSWYQQTPGQGLQFLFEYFSETQRNKGNFPGRFSGRQFSNSRSEMNVSTLELGDSALYLCASNEGEGLRNGYTFGSGTRLTVV.